The rows below give T cell receptor beta chains drawn from one sample of a study of CD8 T cells in Susac syndrome. TCRdb processed the immunoSEQ multiplex PCR reads anew with MiXCR; each CDR3 protein has one entry. Among about 100,000 distinct CDR3 sequences listed, 95% were seen once. The sequenced material came from CD8+ T cells from PBMCs. These receptors all stem from a human donor with Susac syndrome. Each CDR3 is given with its conserved first and last residue. A D gene is named only where the DNA matches it firmly. Expanded clones get a size class; other rows say once, few or many, or leave the size out.

v_gene	j_gene	d_gene	abundance	CDR3aa	CDR3nt
TRBV7-9	TRBJ2-5	TRBD1	.	CASSPSGRGTETQYF	TGTGCCAGCAGCCCAAGCGGCAGGGGGACAGAGACCCAGTACTTC
TRBV7-2	TRBJ1-1	TRBD1	.	CASKMTGIGSTEAFF	TGTGCCAGCAAGATGACAGGGATAGGGAGCACTGAAGCTTTCTTT
TRBV3-1	TRBJ2-7	.	.	CASSQTGDEQYF	TGTGCCAGCAGCCAAACAGGTGACGAGCAGTACTTC
TRBV12-5	TRBJ1-5	.	.	CASGLVIGGSGSNQPQHF	TGTGCTAGTGGTTTGGTAATAGGTGGAAGTGGGAGCAATCAGCCCCAGCATTTT
TRBV19	TRBJ2-1	TRBD2	.	CASSIEAGGPNEQFF	TGTGCCAGTAGTATCGAAGCGGGAGGGCCGAATGAGCAGTTCTTC
TRBV5-1	TRBJ2-1	.	once	CASSPQGRNEQFF	TGCGCCAGCAGCCCGCAGGGTAGGAATGAGCAGTTCTTC
TRBV29-1	TRBJ1-2	TRBD1	.	CSVVAGTGTGYTF	TGCAGCGTCGTTGCCGGGACAGGGACTGGCTACACCTTC
TRBV29-1	TRBJ1-6	.	.	CSVAAGTDNSPLHF	TGCAGCGTTGCAGCCGGGACGGATAATTCACCCCTCCACTTT
TRBV9	TRBJ1-2	.	.	CASSVGGGAGYGYTF	TGTGCCAGCAGCGTAGGGGGGGGCGCTGGCTATGGCTACACCTTC
TRBV28	TRBJ1-4	.	.	CASSFLAANEKLFF	TGTGCCAGCAGTTTTCTGGCGGCTAATGAAAAACTGTTTTTT
TRBV13	TRBJ1-5	.	.	CASSPSVGPEMQPQHF	TGTGCCAGCAGCCCCTCAGTAGGGCCCGAAATGCAGCCCCAGCATTTT
TRBV18	TRBJ2-4	TRBD1	once	CASSPRQGEANIQYF	TGTGCCAGCTCACCTCGACAGGGGGAGGCAAACATTCAGTACTTC
TRBV4-1	TRBJ2-5	.	once	CASSQSGGGPAETQYF	TGCGCCAGCAGCCAATCGGGCGGGGGCCCCGCGGAGACCCAGTACTTC
TRBV20-1	TRBJ1-1	.	.	CSASSGGIGTEAFF	TGCAGTGCTAGTTCGGGGGGTATTGGCACTGAAGCTTTCTTT
TRBV24-1	TRBJ2-7	TRBD2	.	CATAARGEGLYEQYF	TGTGCCACCGCGGCGCGGGGGGAAGGACTCTACGAGCAGTACTTC
TRBV5-6	TRBJ2-1	TRBD1	.	CASSTGTEGNEQFF	TGTGCCAGCAGCACCGGGACAGAAGGCAATGAGCAGTTCTTC
TRBV3-1	TRBJ1-1	.	.	CASSPGGVNTEAFF	TGTGCCAGCAGCCCAGGAGGAGTGAACACTGAAGCTTTCTTT
TRBV11-1	TRBJ2-2	.	.	CASRTMGLTGELFF	TGTGCCAGCAGGACTATGGGGTTGACCGGGGAGCTGTTTTTT
TRBV29-1	TRBJ1-2	TRBD1	.	CSVANRGWNGYTF	TGCAGCGTTGCTAACAGGGGATGGAATGGCTACACCTTC
TRBV20-1	TRBJ2-5	.	once	CSARVPPETQYF	TGCAGTGCTAGAGTGCCTCCGGAGACCCAGTACTTC
TRBV9	TRBJ2-7	.	.	CASSVAEGTYEQYF	TGTGCCAGCAGCGTAGCTGAGGGTACCTACGAGCAGTACTTC
TRBV27	TRBJ1-2	TRBD1	once	CASSLTPTGDGYTF	TGTGCCAGCAGTTTAACCCCGACAGGGGATGGCTACACCTTC
TRBV7-9	TRBJ2-7	.	once	CASSPPGSSYEQYF	TGTGCCAGCAGCCCACCTGGAAGCTCCTACGAGCAGTACTTC
TRBV29-1	TRBJ2-5	TRBD2	.	CSGLGGVGDRNYIETQYF	TGCAGCGGACTTGGGGGGGTCGGTGACAGAAACTACATAGAGACCCAGTACTTC
TRBV5-6	TRBJ2-7	TRBD2	.	CASSPPGLAGNYEQYF	TGTGCCAGCAGCCCCCCCGGACTAGCGGGGAATTACGAGCAGTACTTC
TRBV9	TRBJ1-3	.	.	CASSVFGPDPSYSGNTIYF	TGTGCCAGCAGCGTATTCGGCCCGGATCCCTCTTATTCTGGAAACACCATATATTTT
TRBV24-1	TRBJ2-2	.	once	CATSDSGLVANTGELFF	TGTGCCACCAGTGACTCGGGACTTGTCGCGAACACCGGGGAGCTGTTTTTT
TRBV3-1	TRBJ1-1	.	.	CASSQDRSRGTEAFF	TGTGCCAGCAGCCAAGATCGAAGCAGGGGCACTGAAGCTTTCTTT
TRBV3-1	TRBJ1-2	TRBD1	.	CASSQDLDRTYGYTF	TGTGCCAGCAGCCAAGATCTGGACAGGACCTATGGCTACACCTTC
TRBV29-1	TRBJ2-1	TRBD1	.	CSVEGDRGRDEQFF	TGCAGCGTTGAGGGGGACAGGGGGCGGGATGAGCAGTTCTTC
TRBV3-1	TRBJ2-5	.	.	CASSPLGGAPQETQYF	TGTGCCAGCAGCCCTCTAGGCGGGGCACCACAAGAGACCCAGTACTTC
TRBV28	TRBJ2-7	.	.	CASSFGHPGEQYF	TGTGCCAGCAGTTTCGGACATCCCGGGGAGCAGTACTTC
TRBV10-3	TRBJ2-3	.	.	CAISGGDTQYF	TGTGCCATCAGTGGGGGGGATACGCAGTATTTT
TRBV20-1	TRBJ1-1	.	.	CSARGLNTEAFF	TGCAGTGCTAGAGGCCTGAACACTGAAGCTTTCTTT
TRBV7-9	TRBJ2-5	.	.	CASIARAGTQETQYF	TGTGCCAGCATCGCCCGGGCGGGAACCCAAGAGACCCAGTACTTC
TRBV29-1	TRBJ2-7	.	.	CSARDVHSYEQYF	TGCAGCGCAAGGGACGTGCACTCCTACGAGCAGTACTTC
TRBV18	TRBJ2-5	.	.	CASSPPTAETQYF	TGTGCCAGCTCACCACCGACAGCAGAGACCCAGTACTTC
TRBV6-5	TRBJ2-7	TRBD1	.	CASQIGTEPYEQYF	TGTGCCAGCCAGATAGGGACAGAACCCTACGAGCAGTACTTC
TRBV20-1	TRBJ2-4	.	.	CSARDVAGRANIQYF	TGCAGTGCTAGAGACGTCGCGGGGCGTGCAAACATTCAGTACTTC
TRBV12-3/TRBV12-4	TRBJ2-1	TRBD2	.	CASSLSGTSGNEQFF	TGTGCCAGCAGCCTCTCCGGGACTAGCGGCAATGAGCAGTTCTTC
TRBV29-1	TRBJ1-1	.	once	CSKTAGTEAFF	TGCAGCAAAACGGCAGGGACTGAAGCTTTCTTT
TRBV28	TRBJ2-4	.	.	CASSFGGGKNIQYF	TGTGCCAGCAGTTTTGGAGGGGGCAAAAACATTCAGTACTTC